What follows describes a single T cell receptor beta chain. At one end, the junction sequence differs from germline, possibly due to a read error. The data are from a study of control samples from healthy donors and cancer patients. Measured with immunoSEQ multiplex PCR; TCRdb has only the in-frame clones, and not every one. The sample records 90,000 to 110,000 clones, roughly 91% being singletons. The germline CDR1 and CDR2 sequences are MNHEY and SMNVEV (reference sequence). There are 13 residues in the CDR3. The sample consisted of blood. J is TRBJ2-5 and V is TRBV27, with D hard to call. The clonotype originates from a woman aged 45-65 years in good health. For the CDR3, the DNA is TGTGCCAGCAGCCATAGTAGCCAAGAGACCCAGCACTTC. Translating it yields CASSHSSQETQHF.